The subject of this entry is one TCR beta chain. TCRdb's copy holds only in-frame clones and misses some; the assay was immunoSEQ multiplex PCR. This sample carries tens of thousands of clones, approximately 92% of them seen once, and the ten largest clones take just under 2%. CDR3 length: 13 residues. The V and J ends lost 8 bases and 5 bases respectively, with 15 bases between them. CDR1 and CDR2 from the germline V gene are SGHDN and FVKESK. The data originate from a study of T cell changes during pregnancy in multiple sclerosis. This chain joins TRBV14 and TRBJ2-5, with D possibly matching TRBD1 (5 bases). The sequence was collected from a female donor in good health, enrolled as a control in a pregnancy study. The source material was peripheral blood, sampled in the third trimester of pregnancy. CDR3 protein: CASGAAGYETQYF. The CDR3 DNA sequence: TGTGCCAGCGGGGCGGCCGGTTATGAGACCCAGTACTTC.